The T cell receptor beta chain under discussion was sequenced for a study of blood T cell repertoires in COVID-19 (TCRdb year 2020). Background for the entire study: Samples from collaborators originated in the United States, Italy and Spain and spanned both the acute and convalescent phases of COVID-19. The material from the prospective study consisted of cDNA or gDNA derived from T cells, B-cell-depleted T cells, or PBMCs. The dataset comprised deeply sampled blood TCRbeta repertoires from subjects exposed to, actively infected with, or recovered from COVID-19. A freely available public database, intended as a resource for researchers studying the immune response to SARS-CoV-2, is where the repertoires were released. Samples were obtained from the ongoing ImmuneRACE study (first 160 participants) and from some 1,200 subjects provided by 6 global collaborators. Sample metadata almost always included a de-identified subject ID, COVID-19 status, age in years and sex. Where available, HLA class I and class II types were taken from metadata supplied by the sample provider and were not determined by assay-based typing. Broad study findings and their caveats: The quantity of clinical and demographic metadata differed by source and by participant and was supplied without curation.

TCRbeta CDR3 regions were amplified from genomic DNA by means of the immunoSEQ Assay, a bias-controlled multiplex PCR. The study's processing was this. Within the assay, amplification of reference gene primers was used to estimate how many nucleated cells each sample contained. Sequence reads were collapsed and filtered to measure the absolute abundance of every unique TCRbeta CDR3 rearrangement. For each sample, productive Simpson clonality was calculated by taking the square root of Simpson's diversity index across productive rearrangements. The source is immuneACCESS, and TCRdb retained only in-frame sequences with V and J called. Part of the clones is not carried over; for the studies checked, unresolved V genes explain less than half of this, and the remainder is unexplained. That table furnishes V, J and clone size, whereas the DNA furnished D and trimming. The sample table contains about 95,000 clones; only one count was recorded for about 89% of them. About 17% of the sample is taken by the ten largest.

Here V drops 8 bases and J drops 4 bases, and the junction holds 3 bases not matched to any gene. For CDR1 and CDR2, the germline V gene lists SNHLY and FYNNEI. There are 12 amino acids in the CDR3, from cysteine to phenylalanine inclusive. Only the CDR3 portion is preserved as DNA: 36 bases, with reading frame beginning at the first base. The collaborating institutions used their own protocols to collect whole blood in K2EDTA tubes. For TCRbeta analysis, collaborators shipped samples as frozen whole blood, isolated PBMCs, or DNA extracted from either of those sample types. Comment on this clone: No cognate antigen has been identified for it. No base-level quality is on record; no much larger clone is a single base apart.

Material for sequencing was peripheral blood. The chain employs TRBV2 and TRBJ1-1; TRBD1 matches 8 bases in the middle. This TCR was recovered from a human donor in a cohort sampled during active COVID-19. The DNA sequence is as follows: TGTGCCAGCGACAGGGGTTCCACTGAAGCTTTCTTT. Translated, this is CASDRGSTEAFF.